The clone carrying this T cell receptor beta chain was counted a few times. Its antigen remains unknown. This sample is drawn from a study of blood T cells in healthy people across ages. Regarding the study as a whole: Leaving the PBMCs unsorted stopped any conclusive comparison of naive versus antigen-experienced cells.

Primers used in a second PCR of about 6 to 11 cycles were a sample-barcoded 5' primer and a J-beta primer mix. MiXCR, applied by TCRdb to the 5' RACE reads, yields one record per CDR3 protein. This table has hundreds of thousands of distinct CDR3 sequences, 50% to 60% appearing once. V gave up 6 bases and J gave up 9 bases; unmatched junction bases: 4. The CDR3 extends over 13 amino acids. The germline gives CDR1 MNHNS, CDR2 SASEGT. The sample providers were healthy Caucasian people from Russia, aged roughly 6 to 90. Extracted total RNA amounted to at least 5.5 micrograms for each sample. Sample: blood. This receptor was taken from a man in his 60s in good health. The chain joins TRBV6-1 to TRBJ2-1; TRBD1 matches at 11 bases. The CDR3 sequence: CASRRTGGVEQFF. DNA for the CDR3: TGTGCCAGCAGGAGGACAGGGGGCGTTGAGCAGTTCTTC.